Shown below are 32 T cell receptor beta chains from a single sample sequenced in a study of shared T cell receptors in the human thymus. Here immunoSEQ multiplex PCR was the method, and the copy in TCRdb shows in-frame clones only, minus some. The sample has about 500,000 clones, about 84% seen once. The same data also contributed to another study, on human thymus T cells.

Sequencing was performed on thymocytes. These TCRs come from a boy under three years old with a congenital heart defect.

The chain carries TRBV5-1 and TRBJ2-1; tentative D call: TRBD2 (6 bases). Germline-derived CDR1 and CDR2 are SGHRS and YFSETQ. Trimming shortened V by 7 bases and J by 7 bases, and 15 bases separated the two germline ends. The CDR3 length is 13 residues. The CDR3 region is CASGDGSWNEQFF. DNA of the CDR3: TGCGCCAGCGGGGACGGGAGTTGGAATGAGCAGTTCTTC.

This CDR3 is CASSLQGATYGYTF. CDR3 in DNA: TGTGCCAGCAGTTTACAGGGGGCTACCTATGGCTACACCTTC. The chain uses TRBV28 and TRBJ1-2, with 8 nucleotides matching TRBD1. Germline CDR1 and CDR2: MDHEN and SYDVKM. The V and J ends lost 2 bases and 4 bases, in that order; junction bases with no gene match: 3. There are 14 residues in the CDR3.

Here the CDR3 DNA reads TGTGCCAGCAATAATAGCCTTGAAGCTTTCTTT. This translates into CASNNSLEAFF. This chain connects TRBV27 to TRBJ1-1; no definite D call. The CDR3 spans 11 residues. Trimming removed 7 bases from V and 7 bases from J, with 10 bases in between. Germline CDR1 MNHEY, CDR2 SMNVEV (reference sequence).

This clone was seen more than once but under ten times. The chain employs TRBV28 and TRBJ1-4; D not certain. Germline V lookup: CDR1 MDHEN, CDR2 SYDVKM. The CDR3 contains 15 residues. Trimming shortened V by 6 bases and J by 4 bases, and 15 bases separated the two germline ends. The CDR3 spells CASSPIRVRNEKLFF. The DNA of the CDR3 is TGTGCCAGCAGCCCGATCCGGGTCCGTAATGAAAAACTGTTTTTT.

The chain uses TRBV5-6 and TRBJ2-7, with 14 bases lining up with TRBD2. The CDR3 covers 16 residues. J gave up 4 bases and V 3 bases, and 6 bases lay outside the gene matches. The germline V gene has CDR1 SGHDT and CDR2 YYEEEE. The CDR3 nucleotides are TGTGCCAGCAGCTCGGGGGGGACTAGCGGGAGTTACGAGCAGTACTTC. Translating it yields CASSSGGTSGSYEQYF.

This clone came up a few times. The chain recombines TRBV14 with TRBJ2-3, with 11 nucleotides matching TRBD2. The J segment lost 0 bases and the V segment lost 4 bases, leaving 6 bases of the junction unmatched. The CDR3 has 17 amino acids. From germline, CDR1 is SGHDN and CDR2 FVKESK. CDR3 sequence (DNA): TGTGCCAGCAGCCGCAAGGGACTAGCGGCTAGCACAGATACGCAGTATTTT. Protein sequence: CASSRKGLAASTDTQYF. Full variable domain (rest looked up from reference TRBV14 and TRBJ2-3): EAGVTQFPSHSVIEKGQTVTLRCDPISGHDNLYWYRRVMGKEIKFLLHFVKESKQDESGMPNNRFLAERTGGTYSTLKVQPAELEDSGVYFCASSRKGLAASTDTQYFGPGTRLTVL.

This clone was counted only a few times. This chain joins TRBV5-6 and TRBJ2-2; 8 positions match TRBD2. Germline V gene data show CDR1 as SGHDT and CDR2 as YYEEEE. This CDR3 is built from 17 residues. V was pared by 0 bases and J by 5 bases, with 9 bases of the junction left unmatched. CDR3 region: CASSLEPKREKTGELFF. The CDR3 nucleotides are TGTGCCAGCAGCTTGGAACCCAAGCGGGAGAAGACCGGGGAGCTGTTTTTT.

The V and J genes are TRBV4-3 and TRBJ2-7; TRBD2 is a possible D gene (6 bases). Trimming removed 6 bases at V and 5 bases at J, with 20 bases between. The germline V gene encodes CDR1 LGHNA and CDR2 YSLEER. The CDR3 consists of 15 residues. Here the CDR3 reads CASRARRGFEDEQYF. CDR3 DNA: TGCGCCAGCAGAGCTAGGAGGGGTTTTGAGGACGAGCAGTACTTC.

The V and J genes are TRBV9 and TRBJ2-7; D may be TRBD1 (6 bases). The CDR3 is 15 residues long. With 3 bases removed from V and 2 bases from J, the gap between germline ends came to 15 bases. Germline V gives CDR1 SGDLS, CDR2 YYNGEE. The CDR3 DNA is TGTGCCAGCAGCGAGGGGGTAGACGGCGCCTACGAGCAGTACTTC. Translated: CASSEGVDGAYEQYF.

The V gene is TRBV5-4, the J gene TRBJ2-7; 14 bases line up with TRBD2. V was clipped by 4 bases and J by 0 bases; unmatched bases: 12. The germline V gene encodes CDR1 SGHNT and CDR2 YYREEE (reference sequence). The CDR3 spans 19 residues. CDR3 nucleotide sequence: TGTGCCAGCAGCCAAGGTCCGGGACTAGCGGGAGAAATCTCCTACGAGCAGTACTTC. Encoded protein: CASSQGPGLAGEISYEQYF. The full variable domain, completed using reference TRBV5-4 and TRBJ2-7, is ETGVTQSPTHLIKTRGQQVTLRCSSQSGHNTVSWYQQALGQGPQFIFQYYREEENGRGNFPPRFSGLQFPNYSSELNVNALELDDSALYLCASSQGPGLAGEISYEQYFGPGTRLTVT.

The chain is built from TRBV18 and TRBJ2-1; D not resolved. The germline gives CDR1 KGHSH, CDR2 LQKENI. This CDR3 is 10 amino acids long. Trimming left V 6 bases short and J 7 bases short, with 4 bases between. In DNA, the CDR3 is TGTGCCAGCTCCCCTAATGAGCAGTTCTTC. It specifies CASSPNEQFF.

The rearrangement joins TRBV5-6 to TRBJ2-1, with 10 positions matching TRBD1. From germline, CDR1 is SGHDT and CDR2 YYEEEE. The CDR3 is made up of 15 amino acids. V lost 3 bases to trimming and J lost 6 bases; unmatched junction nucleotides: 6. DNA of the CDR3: TGTGCCAGCAGCTCCCTCCGGACAGGGGGCAATGAGCAGTTCTTC. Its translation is CASSSLRTGGNEQFF.

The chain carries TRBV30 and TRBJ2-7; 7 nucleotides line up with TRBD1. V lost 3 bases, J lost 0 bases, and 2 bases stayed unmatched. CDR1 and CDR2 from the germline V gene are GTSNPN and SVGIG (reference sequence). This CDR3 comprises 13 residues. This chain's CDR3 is CAWRGTASYEQYF. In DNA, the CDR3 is TGTGCCTGGAGGGGGACAGCCTCCTACGAGCAGTACTTC.

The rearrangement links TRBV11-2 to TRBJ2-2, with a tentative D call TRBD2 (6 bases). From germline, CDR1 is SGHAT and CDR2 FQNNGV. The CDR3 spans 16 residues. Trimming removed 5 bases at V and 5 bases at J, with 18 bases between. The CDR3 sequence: CASSPRRGQRTGELFF. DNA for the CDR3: TGTGCCAGCAGCCCAAGGCGGGGCCAGCGGACCGGGGAGCTGTTTTTT.

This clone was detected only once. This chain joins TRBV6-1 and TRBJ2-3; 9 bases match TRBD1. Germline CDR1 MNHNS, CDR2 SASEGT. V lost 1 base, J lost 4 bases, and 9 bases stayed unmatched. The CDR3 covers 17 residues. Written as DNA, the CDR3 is TGTGCCAGCAGTGAAGAAGAGGGACAGGGAAGTCCAGATACGCAGTATTTT. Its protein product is CASSEEEGQGSPDTQYF.

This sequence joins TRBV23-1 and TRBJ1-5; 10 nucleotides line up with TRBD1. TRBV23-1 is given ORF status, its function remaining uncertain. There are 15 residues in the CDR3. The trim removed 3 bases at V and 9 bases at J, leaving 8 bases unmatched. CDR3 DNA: TGCGCCAGCAGTCACCCGGACAGGGGGAACTGGCCCCAGCATTTT. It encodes CASSHPDRGNWPQHF.

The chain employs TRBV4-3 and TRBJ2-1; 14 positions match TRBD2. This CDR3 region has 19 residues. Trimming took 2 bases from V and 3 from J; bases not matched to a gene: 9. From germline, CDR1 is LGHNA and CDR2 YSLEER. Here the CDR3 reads CASSQTGTSGRGGYNEQFF. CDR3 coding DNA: TGCGCCAGCAGCCAAACCGGGACTAGCGGGAGAGGAGGCTACAATGAGCAGTTCTTC.

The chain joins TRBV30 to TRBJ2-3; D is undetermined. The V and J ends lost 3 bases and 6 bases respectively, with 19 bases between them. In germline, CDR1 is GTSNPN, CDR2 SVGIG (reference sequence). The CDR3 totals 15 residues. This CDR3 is CAWSSPPIRRDTQYF. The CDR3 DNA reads TGTGCCTGGAGCTCCCCCCCAATCCGCCGGGATACGCAGTATTTT.

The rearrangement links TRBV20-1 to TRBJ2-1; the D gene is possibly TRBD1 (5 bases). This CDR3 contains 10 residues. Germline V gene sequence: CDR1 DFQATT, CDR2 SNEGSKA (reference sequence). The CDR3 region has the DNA TGCAGCCTCAAAGGGGATGAGCAGTTCTTC. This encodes CSLKGDEQFF.

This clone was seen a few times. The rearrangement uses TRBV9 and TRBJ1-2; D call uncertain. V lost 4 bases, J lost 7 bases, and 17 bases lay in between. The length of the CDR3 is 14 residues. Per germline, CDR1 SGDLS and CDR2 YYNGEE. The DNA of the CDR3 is TGTGCCAGCAGCCGTGATCTCGGGTTGAGTGGCTACACCTTC. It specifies CASSRDLGLSGYTF.

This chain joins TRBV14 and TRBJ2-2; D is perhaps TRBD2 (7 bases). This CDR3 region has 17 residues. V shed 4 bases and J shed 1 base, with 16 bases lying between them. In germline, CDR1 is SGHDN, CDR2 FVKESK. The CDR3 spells CASSRLEGGMNTGELFF. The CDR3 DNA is TGTGCCAGCAGCCGGTTGGAGGGGGGGATGAACACCGGGGAGCTGTTTTTT. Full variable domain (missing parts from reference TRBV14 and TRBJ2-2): EAGVTQFPSHSVIEKGQTVTLRCDPISGHDNLYWYRRVMGKEIKFLLHFVKESKQDESGMPNNRFLAERTGGTYSTLKVQPAELEDSGVYFCASSRLEGGMNTGELFFGEGSRLTVL.

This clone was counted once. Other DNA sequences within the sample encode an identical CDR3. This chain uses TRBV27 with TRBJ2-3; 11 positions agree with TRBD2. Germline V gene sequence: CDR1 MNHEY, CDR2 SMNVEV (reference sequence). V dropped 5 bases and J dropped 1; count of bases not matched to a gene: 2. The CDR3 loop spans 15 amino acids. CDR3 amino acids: CASSPGLAGTDTQYF. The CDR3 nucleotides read TGTGCCAGCAGTCCGGGACTAGCGGGCACAGATACGCAGTATTTT.

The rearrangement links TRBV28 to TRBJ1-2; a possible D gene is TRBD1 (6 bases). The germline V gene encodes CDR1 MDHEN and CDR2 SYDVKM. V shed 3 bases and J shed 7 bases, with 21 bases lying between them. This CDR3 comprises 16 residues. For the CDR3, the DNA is TGTGCCAGCAGTTTTCGGACAGAACTCCTAGTCTCTGGCTACACCTTC. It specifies CASSFRTELLVSGYTF.

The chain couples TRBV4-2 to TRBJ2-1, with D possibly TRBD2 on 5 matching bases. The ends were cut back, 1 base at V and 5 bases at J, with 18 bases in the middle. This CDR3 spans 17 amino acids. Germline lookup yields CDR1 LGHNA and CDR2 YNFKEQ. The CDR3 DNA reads TGTGCCAGCAGCCAAGGTCCCCAAGGTAGGCGGGACAATGAGCAGTTCTTC. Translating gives CASSQGPQGRRDNEQFF.

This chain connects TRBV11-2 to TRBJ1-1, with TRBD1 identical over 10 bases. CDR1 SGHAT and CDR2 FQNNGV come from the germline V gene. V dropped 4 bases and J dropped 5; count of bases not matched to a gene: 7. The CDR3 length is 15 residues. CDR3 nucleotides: TGTGCCAGCAGCTCACCGGACAGGGGGGGGACTGAAGCTTTCTTT. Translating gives CASSSPDRGGTEAFF.

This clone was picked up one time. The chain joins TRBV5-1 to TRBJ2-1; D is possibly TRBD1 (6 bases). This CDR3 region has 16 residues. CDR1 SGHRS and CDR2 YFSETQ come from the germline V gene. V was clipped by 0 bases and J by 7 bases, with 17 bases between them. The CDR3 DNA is TGCGCCAGCAGCTTGGCGGGCAGGGGCGGGTTAAATGAGCAGTTCTTC. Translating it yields CASSLAGRGGLNEQFF. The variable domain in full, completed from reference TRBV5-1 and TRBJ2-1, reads KAGVTQTPRYLIKTRGQQVTLSCSPISGHRSVSWYQQTPGQGLQFLFEYFSETQRNKGNFPGRFSGRQFSNSRSEMNVSTLELGDSALYLCASSLAGRGGLNEQFFGPGTRLTVL.

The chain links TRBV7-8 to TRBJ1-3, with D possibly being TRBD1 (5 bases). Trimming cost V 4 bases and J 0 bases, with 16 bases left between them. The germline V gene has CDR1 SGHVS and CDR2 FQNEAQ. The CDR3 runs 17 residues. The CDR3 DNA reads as TGTGCCAGCAGCTCGGGACTTCCTCGCCTCTCTGGAAACACCATATATTTT. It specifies CASSSGLPRLSGNTIYF.

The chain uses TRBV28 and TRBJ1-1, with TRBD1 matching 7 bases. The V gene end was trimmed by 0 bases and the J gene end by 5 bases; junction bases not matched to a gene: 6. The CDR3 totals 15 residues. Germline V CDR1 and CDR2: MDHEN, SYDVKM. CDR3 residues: CASSLWDRPRTEAFF. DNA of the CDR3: TGTGCCAGCAGTTTATGGGACAGGCCAAGGACTGAAGCTTTCTTT.

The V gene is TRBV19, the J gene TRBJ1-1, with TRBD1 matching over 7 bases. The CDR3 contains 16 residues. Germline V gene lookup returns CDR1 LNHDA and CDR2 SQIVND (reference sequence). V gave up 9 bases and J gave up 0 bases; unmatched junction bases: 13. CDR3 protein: CASLDPTGPMNTEAFF. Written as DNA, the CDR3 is TGTGCCAGCCTAGACCCGACAGGGCCCATGAACACTGAAGCTTTCTTT.

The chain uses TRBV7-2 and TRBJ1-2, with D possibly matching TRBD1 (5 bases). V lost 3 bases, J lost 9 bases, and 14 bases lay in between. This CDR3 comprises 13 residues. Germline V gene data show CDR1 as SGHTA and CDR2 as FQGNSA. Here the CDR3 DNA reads TGTGCCAGCAGCTTCGGGGGGGGGTTAAGCTACACCTTC. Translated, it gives CASSFGGGLSYTF.

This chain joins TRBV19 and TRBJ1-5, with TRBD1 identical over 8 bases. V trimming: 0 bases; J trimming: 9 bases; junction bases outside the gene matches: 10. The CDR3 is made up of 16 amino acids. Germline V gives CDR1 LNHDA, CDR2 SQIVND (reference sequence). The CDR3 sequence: CASSIDPTGVPLPQHF. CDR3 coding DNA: TGTGCCAGTAGTATAGATCCGACAGGGGTTCCTTTGCCCCAGCATTTT.

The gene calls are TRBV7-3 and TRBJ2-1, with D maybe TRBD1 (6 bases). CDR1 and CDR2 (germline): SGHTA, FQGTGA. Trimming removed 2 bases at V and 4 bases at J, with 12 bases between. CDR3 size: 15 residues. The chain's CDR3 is CASSLVGTPYNEQFF. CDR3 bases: TGTGCCAGCAGCTTAGTCGGGACACCTTACAATGAGCAGTTCTTC.